Below, 27 T cell receptor beta chains from the same sample are listed, as sequenced in a study of blood T cell repertoires in COVID-19. The repertoire was sequenced with immunoSEQ multiplex PCR; TCRdb's copy has only in-frame clones and lacks some. Of roughly 160,000 clones in the sample, around 82% are singletons; the top ten hold roughly 2%. Sample: peripheral blood. These TCRs come from an elderly woman with acute or convalescent COVID-19.

The rearrangement joins TRBV7-2 to TRBJ1-1, with D maybe TRBD1 (5 bases). This CDR3 spans 16 amino acids. The germline gives CDR1 SGHTA, CDR2 FQGNSA. Trimming removed 2 bases at V and 1 base at J, with 14 bases between. Here the CDR3 reads CASSLKGLRSNTEAFF. The CDR3 DNA reads as TGTGCCAGCAGCTTAAAGGGGTTAAGATCGAACACTGAAGCTTTCTTT.

The chain joins TRBV2 to TRBJ2-7, with D hard to call. V was trimmed by 5 bases and J by 3 bases, leaving 5 bases between them. Germline assignment: CDR1 SNHLY and CDR2 FYNNEI. The CDR3 extends over 11 amino acids. CDR3 coding DNA: TGTGCCAGCAGTTCCTACTACGAGCAGTACTTC. The encoded protein is CASSSYYEQYF. Complete variable domain (other parts from reference TRBV2 and TRBJ2-7): EPEVTQTPSHQVTQMGQEVILRCVPISNHLYFYWYRQILGQKVEFLVSFYNNEISEKSEIFDDQFSVERPDGSNFTLKIRSTKLEDSAMYFCASSSYYEQYFGPGTRLTVT.

The chain joins TRBV6-2 or TRBV6-3 to TRBJ2-3, with 15 bases identical to TRBD2. Per germline, CDR1 MNHEY and CDR2 SVGEGT. V lost 4 bases, J lost 5 bases, and 7 bases stayed unmatched. The CDR3 is 17 amino acids. The CDR3: CASSFGLAGGPRDTQYF. CDR3 nucleotides: TGTGCCAGCAGTTTTGGACTAGCGGGGGGGCCAAGAGATACGCAGTATTTT.

J is TRBJ2-3 and V is TRBV3-1 (or the pseudogene TRBV3-2), with a weak D call TRBD1 (6 bases). The CDR3 contains 15 residues. In germline, CDR1 is LGHDT, CDR2 YNNKEL (reference sequence). The germline V and J ends were trimmed by 0 bases and 1 base, with 8 bases remaining between them. The CDR3 DNA reads as TGTGCCAGCAGCCAAGATCGACAGGGCACAGATACGCAGTATTTT. It specifies CASSQDRQGTDTQYF.

The chain recombines TRBV2 with TRBJ2-5; 14 bases align to TRBD2. The CDR3 covers 17 residues. With V trimmed by 6 bases and J by 1 base, 7 bases remained unmatched. Germline V lookup: CDR1 SNHLY, CDR2 FYNNEI. CDR3 DNA sequence: TGTGCCAGCAGAAGGACTAGCGGGGGGCAATCCCAAGAGACCCAGTACTTC. The encoded protein is CASRRTSGGQSQETQYF.

This chain connects TRBV19 to TRBJ2-2; perhaps TRBD1 as D (5 bases). The germline V gene has CDR1 LNHDA and CDR2 SQIVND (reference sequence). The CDR3 extends over 15 amino acids. V dropped 3 bases and J dropped 1 base, with 9 bases sitting between them. This CDR3 reads CASSIRAGNTGELFF. The CDR3 coding sequence is TGTGCCAGTAGTATCAGGGCAGGGAACACCGGGGAGCTGTTTTTT.

The chain links TRBV12-3 or TRBV12-4 to TRBJ2-7; TRBD1 might be the D (5 bases). The CDR3 is made up of 11 amino acids. Trimming shortened V by 5 bases and J by 8 bases, and 10 bases separated the two germline ends. CDR3 amino acids: CASSTQGQQYF. DNA for the CDR3: TGTGCCAGCAGTACCCAGGGCCAGCAGTACTTC.

The chain is built from TRBV5-1 and TRBJ2-2, with D maybe TRBD2 (5 bases). V lost 3 bases and J lost 5, with 8 bases in between. This CDR3 region has 13 residues. Germline V gene lookup returns CDR1 SGHRS and CDR2 YFSETQ. In nucleotides, the CDR3 is TGCGCCAGCAGCTGGTCGGGGACCGGGGAGCTGTTTTTT. Its protein product is CASSWSGTGELFF.

The V call is TRBV11-2, the J call TRBJ2-2; 10 bases match TRBD1. Germline CDR1 SGHAT, CDR2 FQNNGV. Trimming took 4 bases from V and 5 from J; bases not matched to a gene: 10. This CDR3 has 17 residues. CDR3 loop: CASSWRTGGKGTGELFF. The CDR3 DNA sequence: TGTGCCAGCAGCTGGCGGACAGGGGGGAAAGGGACCGGGGAGCTGTTTTTT.

This clone has more than one count but fewer than ten. The sample contains more than one DNA sequence encoding this CDR3. V usage is TRBV24-1 and J usage is TRBJ1-5; D is ambiguous. The CDR3 runs to 15 residues. The germline V gene has CDR1 KGHDR and CDR2 SFDVKD. V shed 3 bases and J shed 0 bases, with 8 bases lying between them. CDR3: CATSDGGYSNQPQHF. In nucleotides, the CDR3 is TGTGCCACCAGTGATGGCGGGTATAGCAATCAGCCCCAGCATTTT.

J is TRBJ1-3 and V is TRBV7-9; 10 nucleotides match TRBD1. The germline gives CDR1 SEHNR, CDR2 FQNEAQ (reference sequence). The CDR3 has 16 amino acids. Trimming removed 1 base from V and 4 bases from J; junction bases left unmatched: 4. The CDR3 sequence: CASSLGQGASGNTIYF. CDR3 in DNA: TGTGCCAGCAGCTTAGGACAGGGGGCGTCGGGAAACACCATATATTTT.

V and J are TRBV21-1 and TRBJ1-3; the table's D call of TRBD1 was not tested on the DNA. TRBV21-1 has pseudogene status. This CDR3 has 15 amino acids. In DNA form, the CDR3 reads TGTGCCAGCACCCAAGACAGGGGAGCTGGAAACACCATATATTTT. Translation gives CASTQDRGAGNTIYF.

The V gene is TRBV6-5, the J gene TRBJ1-1, with a weak D call TRBD1 (5 bases). This CDR3 has 13 amino acids. Germline values: CDR1 MNHEY, CDR2 SVGAGI. Deletions cut 0 bases from V and 10 bases from J, with 12 bases between. As DNA, the CDR3 is TGTGCCAGCAGTTACTCGAAGGAGGGGAGAGCTTTCTTT. Its translation: CASSYSKEGRAFF.

The chain is built from TRBV19 and TRBJ2-2, with D possibly TRBD2 on 6 matching bases. V was pared by 7 bases and J by 5 bases, with 20 bases between. Germline CDR1 reads LNHDA; CDR2 reads SQIVND (reference sequence). This CDR3 is built from 16 residues. CDR3 region: CASTMGPAGRTGELFF. In DNA form, the CDR3 reads TGTGCCAGTACCATGGGCCCAGCGGGCAGGACCGGGGAGCTGTTTTTT. The full variable domain, with the rest looked up from reference TRBV19 and TRBJ2-2, is DGGITQSPKYLFRKEGQNVTLSCEQNLNHDAMYWYRQDPGQGLRLIYYSQIVNDFQKGDIAEGYSVSREKKESFPLTVTSAQKNPTAFYLCASTMGPAGRTGELFFGEGSRLTVL.

The V and J genes are TRBV5-4 and TRBJ2-3; TRBD1 might be the D (7 bases). V dropped 6 bases and J dropped 5 bases, with 10 bases sitting between them. This CDR3 region has 12 residues. Germline CDR1 is SGHNT and CDR2 is YYREEE (reference sequence). CDR3 in amino acids: CASTQGGDTQYF. Written as DNA, the CDR3 is TGTGCCAGCACGCAGGGGGGAGATACGCAGTATTTT.

This chain connects TRBV25-1 to TRBJ1-2; 12 bases are shared with TRBD1. The CDR3 covers 15 residues. Germline loops: CDR1 MGHDK, CDR2 SYGVNS. V trimming: 5 bases; J trimming: 2 bases; junction bases outside the gene matches: 3. CDR3 sequence reads: CASSMGQGANYGYTF. CDR3 nucleotide sequence: TGTGCCAGCAGTATGGGACAGGGGGCGAACTATGGCTACACCTTC.

There are many counts of this clone. The chain joins TRBV5-1 to TRBJ2-5; TRBD1 might be the D (6 bases). The CDR3 runs 16 residues. Germline V gene lookup returns CDR1 SGHRS and CDR2 YFSETQ. With 0 bases removed from V and 5 bases from J, the gap between germline ends came to 17 bases. Here the CDR3 DNA reads TGCGCCAGCAGCTTGGGGACAGAAACCCTTGGGGAGACCCAGTACTTC. It is translated as CASSLGTETLGETQYF.

The chain couples TRBV7-8 to TRBJ2-7; 7 positions agree with TRBD2. The CDR3 runs 15 residues. Trimming removed 3 bases from V and 4 bases from J; junction bases left unmatched: 9. The V gene's germline CDR1 is SGHVS and CDR2 FQNEAQ. CDR3 DNA: TGTGCCAGCAGCTTGGGTTCGCCGGGAGGATACGAGCAGTACTTC. This gives the protein CASSLGSPGGYEQYF.

The chain uses TRBV24-1 and TRBJ2-4; 9 bases fit TRBD1. The V segment lost 4 bases and the J segment 6 bases; nucleotides outside the gene matches: 6. This CDR3 has 15 amino acids. Germline values: CDR1 KGHDR, CDR2 SFDVKD. CDR3 sequence reads: CATSDTGGAGNIQYF. Here the CDR3 DNA reads TGTGCCACCAGTGACACAGGGGGCGCGGGAAACATTCAGTACTTC.

This clone was seen just once. The chain has TRBV6-5 and TRBJ2-7; 11 nucleotides line up with TRBD1. Germline assignment: CDR1 MNHEY and CDR2 SVGAGI. V lost 2 bases and J lost 6; bases outside the gene matches: 6. This CDR3 contains 15 residues. The CDR3 nucleotides are TGTGCCAGCAGTTACACGGGGACAGGGGGAGGCGAGCAGTACTTC. It encodes CASSYTGTGGGEQYF.

The chain is built from TRBV5-6 and TRBJ2-2; weak D call: TRBD2 (7 bases). Looked up from germline, CDR1 is SGHDT and CDR2 is YYEEEE. The germline V and J ends were trimmed by 0 bases and 3 bases, with 12 bases remaining between them. CDR3 length equals 16 residues. The CDR3 here is CASSLAGGPDTGELFF. The CDR3 coding sequence is TGTGCCAGCAGCTTGGCCGGGGGGCCCGACACCGGGGAGCTGTTTTTT.

The chain joins TRBV7-2 to TRBJ2-2; perhaps TRBD1 as D (6 bases). Germline CDR1 and CDR2: SGHTA and FQGNSA. The ends were cut back, 2 bases at V and 4 bases at J, with 11 bases in the middle. The CDR3 is 15 residues long. The CDR3 protein is CASSLPQGRTGELFF. DNA for the CDR3: TGTGCCAGCAGCTTACCCCAGGGGCGCACCGGGGAGCTGTTTTTT. Full variable domain (rest looked up from reference TRBV7-2 and TRBJ2-2): GAGVSQSPSNKVTEKGKDVELRCDPISGHTALYWYRQSLGQGLEFLIYFQGNSAPDKSGLPSDRFSAERTGGSVSTLTIQRTQQEDSAVYLCASSLPQGRTGELFFGEGSRLTVL.

The V and J genes are TRBV9 and TRBJ1-2; possibly TRBD1 for D (5 bases). CDR3 length: 13 amino acids. Trimming shortened V by 3 bases and J by 4 bases, and 10 bases separated the two germline ends. Germline CDR1 reads SGDLS; CDR2 reads YYNGEE. The CDR3 DNA reads as TGTGCCAGCAGCGAGAGCGGGGCCTATGGCTACACCTTC. This translates into CASSESGAYGYTF.

As to this clone: Germline is not matched at one junction end, which may reflect a read error. The V and J genes are TRBV7-9 and TRBJ1-6, with TRBD1 matching 12 bases. This CDR3 is 13 amino acids long. From germline, CDR1 is SEHNR and CDR2 FQNEAQ (reference sequence). This chain's CDR3 is CASSQGTGGPPHF. In DNA form, the CDR3 reads TGTGCCAGCAGCCAAGGGACAGGGGGCCCCCCCCACTTT.

The chain links TRBV30 to TRBJ1-5, with D hard to call. The V and J ends lost 0 bases and 6 bases respectively, with 9 bases between them. CDR3 length equals 13 residues. Looked up from germline, CDR1 is GTSNPN and CDR2 is SVGIG (reference sequence). The CDR3 region is CAWSVSSGQPQHF. The CDR3 coding sequence is TGTGCCTGGAGTGTTAGTTCCGGTCAGCCCCAGCATTTT.

This sequence joins TRBV5-4 and TRBJ1-4; weak D call: TRBD1 (5 bases). Deletions cut 4 bases from V and 5 bases from J, with 12 bases between. Looked up from germline, CDR1 is SGHNT and CDR2 is YYREEE (reference sequence). There are 14 residues in the CDR3. The CDR3 loop is CASSREGRNEKLFF. The CDR3 DNA is TGTGCCAGCAGCCGGGAGGGACGGAATGAAAAACTGTTTTTT. Supplemented by reference TRBV5-4 and TRBJ1-4, the full variable domain reads ETGVTQSPTHLIKTRGQQVTLRCSSQSGHNTVSWYQQALGQGPQFIFQYYREEENGRGNFPPRFSGLQFPNYSSELNVNALELDDSALYLCASSREGRNEKLFFGSGTQLSVL.

The chain recombines TRBV10-1 with TRBJ2-7; D ambiguous. The CDR3 sequence is 15 residues long. Looked up from germline, CDR1 is WNHNN and CDR2 is SYGVQD (reference sequence). The V end lost 3 bases, the J end lost 1 base, and 13 bases lay between the germline ends. Here the CDR3 reads CASSESGGLSYEQYF. CDR3 DNA sequence: TGCGCCAGCAGTGAATCGGGTGGATTGTCCTACGAGCAGTACTTC.